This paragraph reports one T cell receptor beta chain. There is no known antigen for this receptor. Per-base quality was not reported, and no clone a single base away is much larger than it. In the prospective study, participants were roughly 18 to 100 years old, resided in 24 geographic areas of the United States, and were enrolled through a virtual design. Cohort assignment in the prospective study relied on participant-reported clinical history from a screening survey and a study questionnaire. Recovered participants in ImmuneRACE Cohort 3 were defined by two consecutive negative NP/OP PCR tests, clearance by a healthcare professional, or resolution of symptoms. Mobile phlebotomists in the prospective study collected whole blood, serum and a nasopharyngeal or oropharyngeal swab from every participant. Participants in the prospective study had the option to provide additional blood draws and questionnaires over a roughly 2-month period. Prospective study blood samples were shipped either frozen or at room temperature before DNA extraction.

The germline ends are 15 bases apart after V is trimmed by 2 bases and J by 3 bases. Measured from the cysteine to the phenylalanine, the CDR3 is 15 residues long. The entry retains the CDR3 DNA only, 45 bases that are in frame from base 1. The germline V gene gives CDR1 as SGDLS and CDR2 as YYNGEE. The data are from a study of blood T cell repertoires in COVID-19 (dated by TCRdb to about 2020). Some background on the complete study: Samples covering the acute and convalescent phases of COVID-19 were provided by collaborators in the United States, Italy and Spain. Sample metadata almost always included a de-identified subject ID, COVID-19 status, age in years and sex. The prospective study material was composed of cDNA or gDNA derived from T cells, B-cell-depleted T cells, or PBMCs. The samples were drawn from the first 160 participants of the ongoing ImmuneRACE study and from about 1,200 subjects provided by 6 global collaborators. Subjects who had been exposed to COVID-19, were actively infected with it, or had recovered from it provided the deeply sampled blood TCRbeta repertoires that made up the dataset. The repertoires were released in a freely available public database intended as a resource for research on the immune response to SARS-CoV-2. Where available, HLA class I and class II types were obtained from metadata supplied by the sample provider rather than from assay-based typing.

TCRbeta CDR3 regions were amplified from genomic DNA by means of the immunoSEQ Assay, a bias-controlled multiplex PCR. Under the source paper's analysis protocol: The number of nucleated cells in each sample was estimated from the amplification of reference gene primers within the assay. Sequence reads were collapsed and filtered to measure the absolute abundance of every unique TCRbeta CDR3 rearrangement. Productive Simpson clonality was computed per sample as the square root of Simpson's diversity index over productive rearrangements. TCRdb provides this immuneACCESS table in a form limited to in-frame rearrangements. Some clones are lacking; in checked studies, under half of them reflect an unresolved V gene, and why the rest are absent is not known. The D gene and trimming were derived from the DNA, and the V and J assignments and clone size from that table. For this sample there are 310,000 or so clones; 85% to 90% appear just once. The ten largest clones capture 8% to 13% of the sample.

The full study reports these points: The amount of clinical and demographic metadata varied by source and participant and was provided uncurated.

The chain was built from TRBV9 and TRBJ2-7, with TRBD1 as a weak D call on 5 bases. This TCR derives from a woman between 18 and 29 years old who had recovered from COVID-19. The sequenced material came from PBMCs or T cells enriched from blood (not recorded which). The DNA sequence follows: TGTGCCAGCAGCGTGACGTCAGACAGTTTCTACGAGCAGTACTTC. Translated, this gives CASSVTSDSFYEQYF.